A single sample is the source of the 3 T cell receptor beta chains below, sequenced in a study of regulatory and conventional T cells in RAG deficiency. Here immunoSEQ multiplex PCR was the method, and the copy in TCRdb shows in-frame clones only, minus some. The top ten hold around 1.4% of the sample, which has under 20,000 clones, over 80% seen once. Genomic DNA came from blood regulatory T cells gated CD4+ CD25-high CD127-low. These same data were also listed under a study on regulatory T cells. That paper adds: The primer mix had 52 TRBV and 13 TRBJ primers.

The sequenced sample was Tregs sorted from blood. These receptors came from a human donor in good health.

This chain connects TRBV5-3 to TRBJ1-2, with TRBD1 matching 9 bases. TRBV5-3 is sorted into the ORF group, with uncertain function. The CDR3 runs to 13 residues. The junction had 15 bases not matched to a gene; V was cut back by 8 bases and J by 13 bases. This chain's CDR3 is CASSYTGGFRCTF. In DNA form, the CDR3 reads TGTGCCAGCAGTTACACAGGGGGCTTCCGATGCACCTTC.

The rearrangement uses TRBV9 and TRBJ2-1, with TRBD2 identical over 9 bases. The germline gives CDR1 SGDLS, CDR2 YYNGEE. The CDR3 loop spans 15 amino acids. Trimming at V came to 2 bases and at J to 9 bases, leaving 9 bases not matched to a gene. CDR3 DNA sequence: TGTGCCAGCAGCGTGGCGGGGGGGTCTGTTGGTGAGCAGTTCTTC. This translates into CASSVAGGSVGEQFF.

The rearrangement links TRBV27 to TRBJ1-4; D is ambiguous. Germline-derived CDR1 and CDR2 are MNHEY and SMNVEV (reference sequence). CDR3 size: 13 residues. Trimming removed 5 bases at V and 5 bases at J, with 9 bases between. CDR3 nucleotide sequence: TGTGCCAGCAGTACCGTCGCGAATGAAAAACTGTTTTTT. Protein sequence: CASSTVANEKLFF.